This T cell receptor beta chain was found in a study of T cell repertoires in cytomegalovirus infection. The overall study: An indication of both CMV infection and matching HLA type came from public TCR beta signatures. Broader study findings: HLA-C-restricted CMV clonotypes gave the most frequent clonotype in two of eight donors. Pooled public TCR beta family frequency picked out CMV carriers with the relevant HLA.

This clonotype was observed at least ten times. Its antigen is undetermined. MiXCR was run by TCRdb on the reads, yielding one entry per CDR3 protein. The sample carries around 180,000 distinct CDR3 sequences, 28% recorded once. Sample: PBMCs. The receptor's source is a human donor in good health (CMV status not recorded). Some clones in this sample may be carry-over from other donors' samples.

In DNA form, the CDR3 reads TGTGCCAGCTCACCACCCGGGACAGGGAAATACGAGCAGTACTTC. This gives the protein CASSPPGTGKYEQYF. V is TRBV18 and J is TRBJ2-7; 9 nucleotides agree with TRBD1. CDR1 and CDR2 (germline): KGHSH, LQKENI. CDR3 length: 15 amino acids. Germline trimming cut 0 bases from V and 4 bases from J; bases unmatched to any gene: 4.